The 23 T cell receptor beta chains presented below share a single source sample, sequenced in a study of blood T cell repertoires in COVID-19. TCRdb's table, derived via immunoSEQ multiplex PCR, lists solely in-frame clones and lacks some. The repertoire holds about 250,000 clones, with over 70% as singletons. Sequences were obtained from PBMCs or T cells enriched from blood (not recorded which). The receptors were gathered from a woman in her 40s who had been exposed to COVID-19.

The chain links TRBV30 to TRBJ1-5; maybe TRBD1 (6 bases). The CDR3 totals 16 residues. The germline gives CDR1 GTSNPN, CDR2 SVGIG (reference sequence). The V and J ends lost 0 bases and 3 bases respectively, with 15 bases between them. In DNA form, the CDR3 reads TGTGCCTGGAGTGTACGGGGGGGGCGAGCCAATCAGCCCCAGCATTTT. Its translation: CAWSVRGGRANQPQHF.

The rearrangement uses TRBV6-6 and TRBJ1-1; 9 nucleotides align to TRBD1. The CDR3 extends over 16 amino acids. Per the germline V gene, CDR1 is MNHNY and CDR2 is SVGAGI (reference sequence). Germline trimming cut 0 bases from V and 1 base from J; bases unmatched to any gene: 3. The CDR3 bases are TGTGCCAGCAGTTACTCAGGGACAGGGCGGAACACTGAAGCTTTCTTT. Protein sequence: CASSYSGTGRNTEAFF.

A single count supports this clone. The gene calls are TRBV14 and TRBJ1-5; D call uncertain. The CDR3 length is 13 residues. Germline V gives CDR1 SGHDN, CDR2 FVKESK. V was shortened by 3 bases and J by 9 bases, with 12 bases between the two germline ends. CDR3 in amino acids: CASSQAIPGPQHF. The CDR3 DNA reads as TGTGCCAGCAGCCAGGCAATTCCGGGGCCCCAGCATTTT. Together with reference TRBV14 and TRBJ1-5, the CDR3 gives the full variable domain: EAGVTQFPSHSVIEKGQTVTLRCDPISGHDNLYWYRRVMGKEIKFLLHFVKESKQDESGMPNNRFLAERTGGTYSTLKVQPAELEDSGVYFCASSQAIPGPQHFGDGTRLSIL.

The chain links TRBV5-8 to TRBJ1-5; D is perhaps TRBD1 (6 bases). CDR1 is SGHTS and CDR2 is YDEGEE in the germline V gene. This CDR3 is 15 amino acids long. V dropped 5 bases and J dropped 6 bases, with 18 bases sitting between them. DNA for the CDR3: TGTGCCAGCAGTCCGGGGGGGGCTTTGCGTCAGCCCCAGCATTTT. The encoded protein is CASSPGGALRQPQHF.

CDR3 region: CSVEDLGQGAFF. The CDR3 DNA reads as TGCAGCGTTGAAGATCTGGGCCAGGGAGCTTTCTTT. This chain connects TRBV29-1 to TRBJ1-1; D might be TRBD1 (5 bases). This CDR3 is built from 12 residues. Germline V gives CDR1 SQVTM, CDR2 ANQGSEA. The V end was cut by 0 bases, the J end by 10 bases, with 12 bases between. Variable domain in full (rest from reference TRBV29-1 and TRBJ1-1): SAVISQKPSRDICQRGTSLTIQCQVDSQVTMMFWYRQQPGQSLTLIATANQGSEATYESGFVIDKFPISRPNLTFSTLTVSNMSPEDSSIYLCSVEDLGQGAFFGQGTRLTVV.

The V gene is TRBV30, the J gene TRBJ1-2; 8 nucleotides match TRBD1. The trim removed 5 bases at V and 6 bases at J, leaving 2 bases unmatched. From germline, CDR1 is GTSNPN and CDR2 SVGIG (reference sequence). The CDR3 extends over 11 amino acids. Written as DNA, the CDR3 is TGTGCCTGGCAGACAGGGGATGGCTACACCTTC. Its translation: CAWQTGDGYTF.

The CDR3: CASSLEAGTGISYEQYF. Here the CDR3 DNA reads TGTGCCAGCAGTTTAGAAGCCGGGACAGGGATATCCTACGAGCAGTACTTC. The chain joins TRBV28 to TRBJ2-7; 9 bases match TRBD1. Germline loops: CDR1 MDHEN, CDR2 SYDVKM. The junction had 9 bases not matched to a gene; V was cut back by 2 bases and J by 1 base. The CDR3 is 17 amino acids.

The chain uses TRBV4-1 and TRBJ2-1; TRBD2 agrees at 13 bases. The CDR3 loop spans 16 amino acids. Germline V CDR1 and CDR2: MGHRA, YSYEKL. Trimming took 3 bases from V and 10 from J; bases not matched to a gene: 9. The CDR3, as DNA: TGCGCCAGCAGCCAGACCGGGACTAGCGGGATCTGGGAGCAGTTCTTC. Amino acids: CASSQTGTSGIWEQFF.

The CDR3 protein is CASSLRGVPYGYTF. CDR3 DNA: TGTGCCAGCAGCTTAAGGGGCGTCCCATATGGCTACACCTTC. The V and J genes are TRBV7-9 and TRBJ1-2, with D tentatively TRBD1 (5 bases). Germline V gives CDR1 SEHNR, CDR2 FQNEAQ (reference sequence). The CDR3 covers 14 residues. Deletions cut 2 bases from V and 5 bases from J, with 12 bases between.

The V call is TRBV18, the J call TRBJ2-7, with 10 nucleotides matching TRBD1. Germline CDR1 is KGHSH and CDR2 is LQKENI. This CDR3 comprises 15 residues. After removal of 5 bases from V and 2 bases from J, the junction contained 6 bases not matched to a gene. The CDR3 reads CASSVTGTGAYEQYF. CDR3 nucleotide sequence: TGTGCCAGCTCAGTAACCGGGACAGGGGCCTACGAGCAGTACTTC.

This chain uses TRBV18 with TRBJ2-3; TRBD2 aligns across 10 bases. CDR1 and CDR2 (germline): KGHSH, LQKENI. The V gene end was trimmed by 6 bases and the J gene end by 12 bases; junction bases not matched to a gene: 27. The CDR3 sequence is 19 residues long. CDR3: CASSPGLAVSTRNSRTQYF. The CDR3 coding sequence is TGTGCCAGCTCGCCCGGACTAGCGGTATCAACCCGGAATAGTCGGACACAGTATTTT.

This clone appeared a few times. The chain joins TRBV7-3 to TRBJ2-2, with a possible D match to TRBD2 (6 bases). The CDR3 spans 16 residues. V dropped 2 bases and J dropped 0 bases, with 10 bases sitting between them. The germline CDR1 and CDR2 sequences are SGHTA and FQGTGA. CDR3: CASSLGGTANTGELFF. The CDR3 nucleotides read TGTGCCAGCAGCTTAGGAGGGACGGCGAACACCGGGGAGCTGTTTTTT. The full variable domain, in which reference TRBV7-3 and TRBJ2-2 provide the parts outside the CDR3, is GAGVSQTPSNKVTEKGKYVELRCDPISGHTALYWYRQSLGQGPEFLIYFQGTGAADDSGLPNDRFFAVRPEGSVSTLKIQRTERGDSAVYLCASSLGGTANTGELFFGEGSRLTVL.

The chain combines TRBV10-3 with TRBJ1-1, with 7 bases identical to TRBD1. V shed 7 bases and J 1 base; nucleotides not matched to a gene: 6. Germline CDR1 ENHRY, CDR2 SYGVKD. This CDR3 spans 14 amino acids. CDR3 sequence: CAIKRDSSNTEAFF. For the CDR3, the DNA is TGTGCCATCAAAAGGGACAGCTCGAACACTGAAGCTTTCTTT.

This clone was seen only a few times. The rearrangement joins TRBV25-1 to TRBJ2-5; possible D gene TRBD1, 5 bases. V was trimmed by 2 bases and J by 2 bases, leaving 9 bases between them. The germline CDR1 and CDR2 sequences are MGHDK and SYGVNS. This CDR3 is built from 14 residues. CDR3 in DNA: TGTGCCAGCAGTGAAGGGGCAGAGCAAGAGACCCAGTACTTC. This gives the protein CASSEGAEQETQYF.

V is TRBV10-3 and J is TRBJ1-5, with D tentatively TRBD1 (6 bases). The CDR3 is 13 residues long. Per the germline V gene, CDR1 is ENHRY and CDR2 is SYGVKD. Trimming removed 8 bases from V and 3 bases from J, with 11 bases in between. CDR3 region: CAIAGQINQPQHF. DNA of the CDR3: TGTGCCATCGCCGGACAGATCAATCAGCCCCAGCATTTT.

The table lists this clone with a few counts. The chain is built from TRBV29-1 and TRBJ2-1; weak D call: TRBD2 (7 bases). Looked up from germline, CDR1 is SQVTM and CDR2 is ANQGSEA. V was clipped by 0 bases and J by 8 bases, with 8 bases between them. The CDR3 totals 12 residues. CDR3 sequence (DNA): TGCAGCGTTGAAGAAGGGGGGGATGAGCAGTTCTTC. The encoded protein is CSVEEGGDEQFF.

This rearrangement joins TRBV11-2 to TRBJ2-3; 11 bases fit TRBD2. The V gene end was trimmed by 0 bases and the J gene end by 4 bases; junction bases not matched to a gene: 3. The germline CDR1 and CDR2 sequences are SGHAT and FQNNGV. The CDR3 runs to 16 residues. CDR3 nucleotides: TGTGCCAGCAGCTTAGAACTAGCGGGAGAGGCAGATACGCAGTATTTT. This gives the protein CASSLELAGEADTQYF. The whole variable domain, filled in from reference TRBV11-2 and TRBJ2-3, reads EAGVAQSPRYKIIEKRQSVAFWCNPISGHATLYWYQQILGQGPKLLIQFQNNGVVDDSQLPKDRFSAERLKGVDSTLKIQPAKLEDSAVYLCASSLELAGEADTQYFGPGTRLTVL.

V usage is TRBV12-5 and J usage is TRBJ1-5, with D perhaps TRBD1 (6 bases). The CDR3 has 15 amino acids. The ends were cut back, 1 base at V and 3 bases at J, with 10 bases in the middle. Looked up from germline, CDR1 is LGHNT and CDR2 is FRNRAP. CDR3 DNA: TGTGCTAGTGGTTTGGGGCCAGGGGTCAATCAGCCCCAGCATTTT. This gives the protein CASGLGPGVNQPQHF.

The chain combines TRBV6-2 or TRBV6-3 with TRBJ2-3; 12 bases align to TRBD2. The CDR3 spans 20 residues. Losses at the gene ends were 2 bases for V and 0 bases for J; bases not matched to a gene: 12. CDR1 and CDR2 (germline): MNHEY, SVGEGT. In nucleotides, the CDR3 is TGTGCCAGCAGTTACCCTCAGACTAGCGGGGGTACCCTTAGCACAGATACGCAGTATTTT. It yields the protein CASSYPQTSGGTLSTDTQYF.

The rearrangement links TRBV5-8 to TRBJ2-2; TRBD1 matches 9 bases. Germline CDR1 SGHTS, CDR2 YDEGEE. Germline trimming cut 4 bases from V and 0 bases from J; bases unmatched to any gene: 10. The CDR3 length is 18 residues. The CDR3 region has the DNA TGTGCCAGCAGCGCGTTAACAGGGGGCCAGCCGAACACCGGGGAGCTGTTTTTT. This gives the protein CASSALTGGQPNTGELFF.

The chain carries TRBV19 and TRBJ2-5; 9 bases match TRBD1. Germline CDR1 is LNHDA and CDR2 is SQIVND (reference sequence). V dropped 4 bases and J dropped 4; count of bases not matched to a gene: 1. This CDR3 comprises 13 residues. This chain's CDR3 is CASSNRGRETQYF. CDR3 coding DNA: TGTGCCAGTAGTAACAGGGGGCGAGAGACCCAGTACTTC.

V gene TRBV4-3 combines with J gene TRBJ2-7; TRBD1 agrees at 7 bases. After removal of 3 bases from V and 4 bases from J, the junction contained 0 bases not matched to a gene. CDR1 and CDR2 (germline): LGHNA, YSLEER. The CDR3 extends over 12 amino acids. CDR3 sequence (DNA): TGCGCCAGCAGCCAGACAGGGTACGAGCAGTACTTC. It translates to CASSQTGYEQYF.

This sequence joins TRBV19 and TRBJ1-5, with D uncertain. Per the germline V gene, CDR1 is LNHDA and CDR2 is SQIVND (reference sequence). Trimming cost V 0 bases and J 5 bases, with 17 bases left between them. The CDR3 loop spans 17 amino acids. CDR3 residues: CASSIDYWQAEHQPQHF. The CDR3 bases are TGTGCCAGTAGTATAGATTATTGGCAGGCAGAACATCAGCCCCAGCATTTT.